Below, 10 T cell receptor beta chains from the same sample are listed, as sequenced in a study of regulatory T cells in long-lasting Graves disease (dated by TCRdb to the early 2020s). To prepare the library, multiplex PCR was applied. Sequencer: Illumina HiSeq 4000. To build TCR beta libraries, CDR3 regions were amplified by Arm-PCR using iRepertoire HTBI primers. TCRdb reprocessing: public reads trimmed at Q25 with fastp, clones called with MiXCR, in-frame beta chains kept. CDR3 protein sequences are deduplicated, and each keeps its most common genes and DNA. Recorded for this sample are 300,000 to 350,000 distinct CDR3 sequences; about 19% of them occurred a single time. The ten largest clonotypes hold less than 35% of the sample. The time point label of this sample denotes: persistent/refractory GD, antithyroid drugs over 5 years with positive TRAb. For both TCR sequencing and RNA sequencing, RNA was extracted from PBMCs in TRIzol.

This material consisted of peripheral blood mononuclear cells (PBMCs), taken when the disease was refractory, from a patient treated with antithyroid drugs. These receptors all stem from a female donor with Graves disease.

This clonotype occurred many times. The chain is built from TRBV11-2 and TRBJ2-7; a possible D gene is TRBD2 (6 bases). The CDR3 consists of 13 residues. V lost 5 bases to trimming and J lost 0 bases, with 8 bases between them. Germline CDR1 SGHAT, CDR2 FQNNGV. The CDR3: CASSGGLSYEQYF. CDR3 DNA sequence: TGTGCCAGCAGCGGGGGACTCTCCTACGAGCAGTACTTC. Together with reference TRBV11-2 and TRBJ2-7, the CDR3 gives the full variable domain: EAGVAQSPRYKIIEKRQSVAFWCNPISGHATLYWYQQILGQGPKLLIQFQNNGVVDDSQLPKDRFSAERLKGVDSTLKIQPAKLEDSAVYLCASSGGLSYEQYFGPGTRLTVT.

This clonotype occurred many times. The genes are TRBV2 and TRBJ2-7; TRBD1 aligns across 8 bases. Trimming removed 7 bases from V and 2 bases from J; junction bases left unmatched: 7. Germline V gives CDR1 SNHLY, CDR2 FYNNEI. The CDR3 totals 14 residues. DNA of the CDR3: TGTGCCAGCATCAGGGACAGGCAAGCCTACGAGCAGTACTTC. It translates to CASIRDRQAYEQYF.

This clonotype was found once. This may arise from a read error, as a much more abundant clone is one base away. The chain links TRBV29-1 to TRBJ1-2, with unresolved D. This CDR3 region has 11 residues. Per the germline V gene, CDR1 is SQVTM and CDR2 is ANQGSEA. CDR3 nucleotides: TGCAGCATTGATATGGGGTATGGCTACACCTTC. It yields the protein CSIDMGYGYTF.

The chain employs TRBV7-9 and TRBJ1-6; 7 nucleotides line up with TRBD1. The CDR3 length is 16 residues. Germline CDR1 and CDR2: SEHNR and FQNEAQ (reference sequence). V lost 4 bases to trimming and J lost 5 bases; unmatched junction nucleotides: 8. The CDR3 protein is CASSWGPGTDNSPLHF. CDR3 bases: TGTGCCAGCAGCTGGGGACCCGGGACAGATAATTCACCCCTCCACTTT.

In this sample, this clonotype turned up a few times. The rearrangement joins TRBV3-1 to TRBJ2-5; 8 positions match TRBD2. Germline CDR1 is LGHDT and CDR2 is YNNKEL (reference sequence). J gave up 5 bases and V 1 base, and 6 bases lay outside the gene matches. The CDR3 sequence is 15 residues long. In DNA, the CDR3 is TGTGCCAGCAGCCAAGGGCCGGGGGGGCTGGAGACCCAGTACTTC. Its translation: CASSQGPGGLETQYF.

This sequence joins TRBV19 and TRBJ2-3; D tentatively reads TRBD1 or TRBD2 (6 bases each). CDR3 length equals 14 residues. From germline, CDR1 is LNHDA and CDR2 SQIVND (reference sequence). The V end was cut by 8 bases, the J end by 2 bases, with 14 bases between. For the CDR3, the DNA is TGTGCCAGTGCTACAGGGAGGTTCACAGATACGCAGTATTTT. Residues: CASATGRFTDTQYF. The full variable domain, in which reference TRBV19 and TRBJ2-3 provide the parts outside the CDR3, is DGGITQSPKYLFRKEGQNVTLSCEQNLNHDAMYWYRQDPGQGLRLIYYSQIVNDFQKGDIAEGYSVSREKKESFPLTVTSAQKNPTAFYLCASATGRFTDTQYFGPGTRLTVL.

This clonotype was recorded a few times. The chain joins TRBV7-2 to TRBJ2-7; TRBD1 agrees at 7 bases. Germline trimming cut 4 bases from V and 3 bases from J; bases unmatched to any gene: 9. CDR3 length equals 15 residues. The V gene's germline CDR1 is SGHTA and CDR2 FQGNSA. As DNA, the CDR3 is TGTGCCAGCAGCTCCCAGACAGGGTGGGGCTACGAGCAGTACTTC. This encodes CASSSQTGWGYEQYF.

This clonotype was detected ten times or more. The chain is built from TRBV27 and TRBJ2-7; TRBD2 agrees at 8 bases. The CDR3 covers 15 residues. The trim removed 5 bases at V and 2 bases at J, leaving 8 bases unmatched. CDR1 is MNHEY, CDR2 SMNVEV, per germline (reference sequence). The CDR3 sequence is CASSPIAGSTYEQYF. The DNA of the CDR3 is TGTGCCAGCAGTCCAATAGCGGGATCTACCTACGAGCAGTACTTC.

This clonotype was counted a few times. The J gene is TRBJ1-2, the V gene TRBV30, with D perhaps matching TRBD1 (5 bases). CDR3 length: 15 residues. Germline CDR1 is GTSNPN and CDR2 is SVGIG (reference sequence). V was cut by 4 bases and J by 6 bases, with 21 bases left in between. The CDR3 DNA sequence: TGTGCCTGGAACGAGGCAGGGAGATTTCTACATGGCTACACCTTC. Protein sequence: CAWNEAGRFLHGYTF. Based on the CDR3 plus reference TRBV30 and TRBJ1-2, the full variable domain is SQTIHQWPATLVQPVGSPLSLECTVEGTSNPNLYWYRQAAGRGLQLLFYSVGIGQISSEVPQNLSASRPQDRQFILSSKKLLLSDSGFYLCAWNEAGRFLHGYTFGSGTRLTVV.

This clonotype has just a few counts. The rearrangement uses TRBV20-1 and TRBJ1-4; D might be TRBD1 (5 bases). The CDR3 is 11 amino acids. V was shortened by 3 bases and J by 7 bases, with 6 bases between the two germline ends. The germline gives CDR1 DFQATT, CDR2 SNEGSKA (reference sequence). CDR3 residues: CSARGGEKLFF. For the CDR3, the DNA is TGCAGTGCTAGGGGGGGTGAAAAACTGTTTTTT.